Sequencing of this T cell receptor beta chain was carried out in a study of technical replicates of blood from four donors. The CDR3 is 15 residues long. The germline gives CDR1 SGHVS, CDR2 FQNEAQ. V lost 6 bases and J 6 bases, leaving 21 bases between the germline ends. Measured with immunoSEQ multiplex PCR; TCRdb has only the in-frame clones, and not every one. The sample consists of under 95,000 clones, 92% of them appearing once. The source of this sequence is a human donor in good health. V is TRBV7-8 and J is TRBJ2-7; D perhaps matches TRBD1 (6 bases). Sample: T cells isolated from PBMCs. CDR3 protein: CASRRAGELVGEQYF. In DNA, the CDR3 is TGTGCCAGCAGACGCGCAGGGGAATTAGTAGGCGAGCAGTACTTC.